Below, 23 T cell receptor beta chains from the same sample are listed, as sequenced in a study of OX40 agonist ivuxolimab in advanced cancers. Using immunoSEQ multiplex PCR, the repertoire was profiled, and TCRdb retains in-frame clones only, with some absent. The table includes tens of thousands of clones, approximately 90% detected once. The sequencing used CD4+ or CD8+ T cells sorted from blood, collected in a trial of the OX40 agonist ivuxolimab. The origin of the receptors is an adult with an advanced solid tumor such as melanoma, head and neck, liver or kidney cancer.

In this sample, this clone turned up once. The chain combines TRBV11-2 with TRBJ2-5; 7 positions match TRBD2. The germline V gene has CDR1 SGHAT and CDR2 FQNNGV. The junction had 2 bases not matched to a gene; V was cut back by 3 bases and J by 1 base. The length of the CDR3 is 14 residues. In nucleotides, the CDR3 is TGTGCCAGCAGCTTGCGACTAGCCCAAGAGACCCAGTACTTC. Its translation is CASSLRLAQETQYF.

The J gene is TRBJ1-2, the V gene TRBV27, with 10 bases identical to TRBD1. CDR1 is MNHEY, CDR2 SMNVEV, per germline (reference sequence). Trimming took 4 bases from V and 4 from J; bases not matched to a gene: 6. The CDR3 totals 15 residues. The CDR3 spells CASSSDRTGGYGYTF. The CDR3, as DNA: TGTGCCAGCAGTTCCGACCGGACAGGGGGCTATGGCTACACCTTC.

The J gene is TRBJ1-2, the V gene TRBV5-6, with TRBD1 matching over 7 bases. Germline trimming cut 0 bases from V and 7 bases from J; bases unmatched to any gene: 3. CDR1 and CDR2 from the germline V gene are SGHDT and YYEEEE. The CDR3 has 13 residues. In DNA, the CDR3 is TGTGCCAGCAGCTTGGTGGAGGGGGCTGGCTACACCTTC. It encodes CASSLVEGAGYTF.

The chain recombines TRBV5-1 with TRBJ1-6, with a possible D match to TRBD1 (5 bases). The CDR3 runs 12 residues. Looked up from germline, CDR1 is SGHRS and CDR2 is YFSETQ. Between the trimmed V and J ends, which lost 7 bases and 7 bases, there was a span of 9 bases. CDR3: CASGTENSPLHF. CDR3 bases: TGCGCCAGCGGGACGGAGAATTCACCCCTCCACTTT.

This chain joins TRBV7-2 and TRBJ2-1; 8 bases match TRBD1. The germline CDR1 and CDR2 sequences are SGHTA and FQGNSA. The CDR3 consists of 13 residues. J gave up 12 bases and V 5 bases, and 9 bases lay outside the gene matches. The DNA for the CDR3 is TGTGCCAGCAGCATGAGAGGACAGGGCGGGCAGTTCTTC. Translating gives CASSMRGQGGQFF. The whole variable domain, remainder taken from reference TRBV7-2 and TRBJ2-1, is GAGVSQSPSNKVTEKGKDVELRCDPISGHTALYWYRQSLGQGLEFLIYFQGNSAPDKSGLPSDRFSAERTGGSVSTLTIQRTQQEDSAVYLCASSMRGQGGQFFGPGTRLTVL.

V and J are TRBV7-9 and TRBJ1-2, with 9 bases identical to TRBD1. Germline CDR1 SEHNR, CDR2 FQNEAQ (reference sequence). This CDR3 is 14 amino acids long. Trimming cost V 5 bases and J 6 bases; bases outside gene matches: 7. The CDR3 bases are TGTGCCAGCAGCAACCAACAGGGGGCTGATGGCTACACCTTC. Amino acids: CASSNQQGADGYTF.

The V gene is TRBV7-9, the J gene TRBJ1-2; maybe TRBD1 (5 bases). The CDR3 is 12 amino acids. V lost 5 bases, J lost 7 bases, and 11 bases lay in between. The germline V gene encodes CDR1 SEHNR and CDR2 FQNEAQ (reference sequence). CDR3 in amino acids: CASSLGVGGYTF. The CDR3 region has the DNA TGTGCCAGCAGCCTGGGGGTCGGTGGCTACACCTTC.

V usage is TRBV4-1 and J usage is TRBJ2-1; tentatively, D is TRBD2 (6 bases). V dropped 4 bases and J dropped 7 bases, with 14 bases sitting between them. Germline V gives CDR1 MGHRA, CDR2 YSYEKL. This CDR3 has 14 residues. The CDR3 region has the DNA TGCGCCAGCAGCCGGTCCTGGGGGGTGAATGAGCAGTTCTTC. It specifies CASSRSWGVNEQFF.

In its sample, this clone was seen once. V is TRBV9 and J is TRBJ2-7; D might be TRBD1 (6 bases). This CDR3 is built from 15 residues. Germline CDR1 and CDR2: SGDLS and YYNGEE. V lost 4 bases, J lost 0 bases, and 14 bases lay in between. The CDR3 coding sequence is TGTGCCAGCAGCCCCCGCGGACAGAGCTCCTACGAGCAGTACTTC. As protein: CASSPRGQSSYEQYF.

The CDR3 sequence: CASSLNTGELFF. In DNA form, the CDR3 reads TGCGCCAGCAGCCTTAACACCGGGGAGCTGTTTTTT. The chain couples TRBV5-1 to TRBJ2-2, with D hard to call. CDR3 length: 12 amino acids. Germline CDR1 and CDR2: SGHRS and YFSETQ. Deletions cut 4 bases from V and 2 bases from J, with 3 bases between.

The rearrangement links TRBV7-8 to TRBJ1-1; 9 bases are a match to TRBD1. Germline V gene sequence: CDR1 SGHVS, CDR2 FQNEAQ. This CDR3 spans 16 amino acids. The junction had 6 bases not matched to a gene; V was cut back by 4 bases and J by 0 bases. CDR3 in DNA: TGTGCCAGCAGCTCCCGACAGGGGGTTATGAACACTGAAGCTTTCTTT. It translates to CASSSRQGVMNTEAFF.

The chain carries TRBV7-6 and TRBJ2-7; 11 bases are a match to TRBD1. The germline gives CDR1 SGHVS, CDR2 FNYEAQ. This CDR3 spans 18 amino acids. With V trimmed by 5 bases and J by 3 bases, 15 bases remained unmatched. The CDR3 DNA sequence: TGTGCCAGCAGCCTAGGCGGACAGGGGGCGGCCCTAGGCTACGAGCAGTACTTC. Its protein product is CASSLGGQGAALGYEQYF.

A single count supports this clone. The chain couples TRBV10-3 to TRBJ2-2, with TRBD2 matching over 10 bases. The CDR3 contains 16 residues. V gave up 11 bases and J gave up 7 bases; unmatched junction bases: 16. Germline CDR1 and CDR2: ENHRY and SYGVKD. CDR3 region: CASHEGSGGAFGELFF. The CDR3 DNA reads TGTGCCTCCCACGAGGGGAGCGGGGGGGCTTTCGGGGAGCTGTTTTTT.

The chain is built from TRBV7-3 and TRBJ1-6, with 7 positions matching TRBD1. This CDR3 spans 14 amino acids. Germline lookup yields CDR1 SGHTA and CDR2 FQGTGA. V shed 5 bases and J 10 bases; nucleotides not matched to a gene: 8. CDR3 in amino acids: CASSAGTALSPLHF. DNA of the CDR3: TGTGCCAGCAGCGCAGGGACAGCCTTATCACCCCTCCACTTT.

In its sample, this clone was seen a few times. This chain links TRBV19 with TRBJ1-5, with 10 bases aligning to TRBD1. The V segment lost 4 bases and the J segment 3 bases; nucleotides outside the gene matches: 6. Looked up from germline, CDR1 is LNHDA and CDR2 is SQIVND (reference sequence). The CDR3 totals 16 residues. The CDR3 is CASSNRDRGINQPQHF. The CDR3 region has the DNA TGTGCCAGTAGTAACCGGGACAGGGGAATCAATCAGCCCCAGCATTTT.

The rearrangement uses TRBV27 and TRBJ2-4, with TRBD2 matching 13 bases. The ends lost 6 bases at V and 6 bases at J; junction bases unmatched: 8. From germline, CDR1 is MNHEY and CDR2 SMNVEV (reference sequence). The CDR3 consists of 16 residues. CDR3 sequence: CASSTSGRAWGNIQYF. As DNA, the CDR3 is TGTGCCAGCAGCACTAGCGGGAGGGCCTGGGGAAACATTCAGTACTTC.

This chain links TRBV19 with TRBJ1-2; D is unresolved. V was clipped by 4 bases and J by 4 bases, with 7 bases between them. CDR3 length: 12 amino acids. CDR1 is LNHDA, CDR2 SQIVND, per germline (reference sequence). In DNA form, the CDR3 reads TGTGCCAGTAGTACCCGGGGCTATGGCTACACCTTC. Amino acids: CASSTRGYGYTF.

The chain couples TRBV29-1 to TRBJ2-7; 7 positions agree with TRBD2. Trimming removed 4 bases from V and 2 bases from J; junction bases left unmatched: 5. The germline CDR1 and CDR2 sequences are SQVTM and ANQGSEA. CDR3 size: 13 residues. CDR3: CSVALAEPYEQYF. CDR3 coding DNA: TGCAGCGTTGCCCTAGCGGAACCCTACGAGCAGTACTTC.

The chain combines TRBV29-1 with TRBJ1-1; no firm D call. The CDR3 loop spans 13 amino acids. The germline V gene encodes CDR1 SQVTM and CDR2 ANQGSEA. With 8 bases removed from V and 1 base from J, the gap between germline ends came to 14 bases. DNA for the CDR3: TGCAGCACCCTGTTATCTAAGAACACTGAAGCTTTCTTT. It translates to CSTLLSKNTEAFF.

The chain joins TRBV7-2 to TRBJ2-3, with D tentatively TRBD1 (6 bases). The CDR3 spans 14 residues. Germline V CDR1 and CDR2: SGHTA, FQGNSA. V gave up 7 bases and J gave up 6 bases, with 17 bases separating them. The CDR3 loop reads CASTPGHVVDTQYF. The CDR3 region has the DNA TGTGCCAGCACACCGGGACACGTCGTGGATACGCAGTATTTT.

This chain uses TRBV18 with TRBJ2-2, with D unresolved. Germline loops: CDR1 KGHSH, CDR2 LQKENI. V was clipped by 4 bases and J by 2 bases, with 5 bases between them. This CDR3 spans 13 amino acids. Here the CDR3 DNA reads TGTGCCAGCTCACTCTCAAACACCGGGGAGCTGTTTTTT. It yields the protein CASSLSNTGELFF.

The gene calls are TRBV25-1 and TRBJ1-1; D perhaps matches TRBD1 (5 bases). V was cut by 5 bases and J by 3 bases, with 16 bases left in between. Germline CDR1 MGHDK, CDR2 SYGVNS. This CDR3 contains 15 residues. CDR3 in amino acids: CASSPPGRRDTEAFF. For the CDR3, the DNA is TGTGCCAGCAGTCCTCCAGGGAGGCGTGACACTGAAGCTTTCTTT.

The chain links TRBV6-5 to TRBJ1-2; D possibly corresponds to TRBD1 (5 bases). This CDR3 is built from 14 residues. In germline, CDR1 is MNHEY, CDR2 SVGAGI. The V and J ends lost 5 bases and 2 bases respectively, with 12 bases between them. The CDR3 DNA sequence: TGTGCCAGCAGTCTCGGGGGATTGAACTATGGCTACACCTTC. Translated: CASSLGGLNYGYTF.